The entry that follows covers one T cell receptor (beta chain) sequence. What it binds is unknown. The data are from a study of radiation and T cells in renal cell carcinoma. Profiling relied on immunoSEQ multiplex PCR, and the TCRdb table lists in-frame clones only, not all of them. The sample yields 130,000 to 150,000 clones, about 88% seen once. Trimming removed 5 bases at V and 6 bases at J, with 16 bases between. Looked up from germline, CDR1 is SGHTA and CDR2 is FQGNSA. The CDR3 consists of 14 residues. Study-level findings and limits: Without pretreatment biopsies, baseline tumor clonotype presence was undetermined. From baseline, blood top tumor clonotypes peaked at 2 weeks post-radiation.

Time point meaning: blood 4 weeks post-SBRT, at nephrectomy. Treatment described: 15 Gy SBRT to primary tumor, nephrectomy 4 weeks later. Nephrectomy followed 15 Gy stereotactic body radiation by 4 weeks. The tumor was a clear cell renal cell carcinoma. This sample comprised blood, obtained from a patient whose treatment included radiotherapy and nephrectomy. The TCR sequence derives from a woman aged 45-65 years with renal cell carcinoma. This chain joins TRBV7-2 and TRBJ2-5; perhaps TRBD2 as D (5 bases). In nucleotides, the CDR3 is TGTGCCAGCAGCCTGCGGACTGGGCAAAAGACCCAGTACTTC. Protein product: CASSLRTGQKTQYF.